This T cell receptor (beta chain) stems from a study of cytomegalovirus exposure and HLA in healthy donors. Germline V gene sequence: CDR1 SGHTA, CDR2 FQGNSA. Germline trimming cut 10 bases from V and 2 bases from J; bases unmatched to any gene: 3. The CDR3 is 13 amino acids. As regards this clone: The antigen is unknown.

PCR employed 60 Vbeta and 13 Jbeta primers. Produced via immunoSEQ multiplex PCR; TCRdb's table is partial and in-frame only. The sample includes some 76,000 clones. Study-level findings and limits: Productive status was seen about 87% or about 30% of the time for most TCR beta V segments in an earlier analysis. More clonal expansion characterized HLA-associated TCR beta chains than equally common others in a later analysis.

The sequenced sample was PBMCs. The TCR sequence derives from a boy aged 5 to 17 in good health and CMV-seronegative. The V call is TRBV7-2, the J call TRBJ2-3, with 10 bases fitting TRBD2. The DNA of the CDR3 is TGTGCCACCGGGACTAGCGCCACAGATACGCAGTATTTT. Translating gives CATGTSATDTQYF. Together with reference TRBV7-2 and TRBJ2-3, the CDR3 gives the full variable domain: GAGVSQSPSNKVTEKGKDVELRCDPISGHTALYWYRQSLGQGLEFLIYFQGNSAPDKSGLPSDRFSAERTGGSVSTLTIQRTQQEDSAVYLCATGTSATDTQYFGPGTRLTVL.